Described below is a single TCR beta chain sequence and its context. This sample is drawn from a study of blood T cell repertoires in COVID-19. About the study: The United States, Italy and Spain provided the acute and convalescent COVID-19 samples. Nucleic acid was either cDNA or gDNA, and it came from T cells, B-cell-depleted T cells, or PBMCs.

Per the authors' pipeline: Quantification of nucleated cells was approximated via reference gene primer amplification. TCRdb keeps only in-frame clones here, not all; method: immunoSEQ multiplex PCR. That table is the source of V, J and clone size, and D and trimming were worked out from the DNA. The sample consists of roughly 140,000 clones, more than 75% of them appearing once. This CDR3 is 19 amino acids long. V lost 1 base to trimming and J lost 3 bases, with 21 bases between them. This chain uses TRBV23-1 with TRBJ2-2; D is possibly TRBD2 (6 bases). TRBV23-1 is noted as an ORF with a role that remains uncertain. This TCR was recovered from a woman aged 45-59 years with acute or convalescent COVID-19. The sequenced sample consisted of peripheral blood. In DNA form, the CDR3 reads TGCGCCAGCAGTCAATGGGCGACTAGAGAGGAGGCAGACACCGGGGAGCTGTTTTTT. As protein: CASSQWATREEADTGELFF.